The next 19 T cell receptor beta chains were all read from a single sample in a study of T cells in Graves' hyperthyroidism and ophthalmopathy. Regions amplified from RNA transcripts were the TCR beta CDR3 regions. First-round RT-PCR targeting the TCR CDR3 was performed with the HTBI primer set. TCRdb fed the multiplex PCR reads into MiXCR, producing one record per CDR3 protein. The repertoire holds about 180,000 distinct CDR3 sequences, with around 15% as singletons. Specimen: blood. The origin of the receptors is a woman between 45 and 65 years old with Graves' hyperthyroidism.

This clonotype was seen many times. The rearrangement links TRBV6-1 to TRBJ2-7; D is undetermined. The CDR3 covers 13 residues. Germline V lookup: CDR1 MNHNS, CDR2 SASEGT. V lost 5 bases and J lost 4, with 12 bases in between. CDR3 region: CASSTRSFYEQYF. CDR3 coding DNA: TGTGCCAGCAGTACACGCTCCTTTTACGAGCAGTACTTC.

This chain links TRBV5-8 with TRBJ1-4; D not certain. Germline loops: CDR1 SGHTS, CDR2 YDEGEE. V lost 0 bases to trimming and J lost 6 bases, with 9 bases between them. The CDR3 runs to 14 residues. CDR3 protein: CASSLGAMDEKLFF. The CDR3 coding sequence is TGTGCCAGCAGCTTGGGGGCCATGGATGAAAAACTGTTTTTT.

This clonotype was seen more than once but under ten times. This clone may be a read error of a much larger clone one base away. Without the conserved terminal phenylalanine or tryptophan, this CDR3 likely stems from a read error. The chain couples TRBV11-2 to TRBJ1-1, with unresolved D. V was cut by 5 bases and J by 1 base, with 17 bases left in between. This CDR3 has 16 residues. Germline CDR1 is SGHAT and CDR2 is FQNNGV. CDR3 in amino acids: CASSPNNWAENTEAFL. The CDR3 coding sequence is TGTGCCAGCAGCCCCAATAACTGGGCGGAGAACACTGAAGCTTTCCTT.

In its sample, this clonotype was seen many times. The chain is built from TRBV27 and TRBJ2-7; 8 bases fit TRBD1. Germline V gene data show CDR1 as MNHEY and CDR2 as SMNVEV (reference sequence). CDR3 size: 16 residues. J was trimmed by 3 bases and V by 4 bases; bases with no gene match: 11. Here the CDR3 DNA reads TGTGCCAGCAGTTCAAAAGCCAGGACAGGGAACTACGAGCAGTACTTC. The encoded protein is CASSSKARTGNYEQYF.

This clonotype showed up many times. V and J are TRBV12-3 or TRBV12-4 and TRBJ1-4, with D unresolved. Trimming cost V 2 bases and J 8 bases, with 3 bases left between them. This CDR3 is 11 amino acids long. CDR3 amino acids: CASSLSEKLFF. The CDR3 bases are TGTGCCAGCAGTTTATCCGAAAAACTGTTTTTT.

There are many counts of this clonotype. This chain's CDR3 is CASRDSGWDEKLFF. DNA of the CDR3: TGTGCCAGCAGGGACTCCGGGTGGGATGAAAAACTGTTTTTT. The rearrangement uses TRBV6-1 and TRBJ1-4; the D is unclear. V was trimmed by 6 bases and J by 6 bases, leaving 14 bases between them. Germline V gene lookup returns CDR1 MNHNS and CDR2 SASEGT. The CDR3 is made up of 14 amino acids.

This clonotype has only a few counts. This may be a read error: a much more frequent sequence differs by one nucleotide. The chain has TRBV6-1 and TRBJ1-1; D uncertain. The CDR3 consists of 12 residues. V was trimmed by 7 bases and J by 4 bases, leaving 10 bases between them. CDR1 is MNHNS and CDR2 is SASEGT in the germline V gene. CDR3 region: CASTKGLTEAFF. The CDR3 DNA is TGTGCCAGCACCAAAGGCCTCACTGAAGCTTTCTTT.

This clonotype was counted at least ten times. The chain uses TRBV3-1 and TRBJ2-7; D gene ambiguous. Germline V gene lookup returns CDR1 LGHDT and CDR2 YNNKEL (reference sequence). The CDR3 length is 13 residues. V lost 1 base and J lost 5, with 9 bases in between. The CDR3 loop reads CASSQGSGHEQYF. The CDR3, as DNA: TGTGCCAGCAGCCAAGGGTCTGGCCACGAGCAGTACTTC.

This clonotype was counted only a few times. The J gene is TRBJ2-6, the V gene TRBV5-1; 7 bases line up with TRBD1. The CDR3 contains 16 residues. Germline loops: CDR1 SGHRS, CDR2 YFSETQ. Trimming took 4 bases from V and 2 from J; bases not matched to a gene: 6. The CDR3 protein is CASSIPQGAGANVLTF. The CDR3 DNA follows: TGCGCCAGCAGCATACCCCAGGGGGCTGGGGCCAACGTCCTGACTTTC.

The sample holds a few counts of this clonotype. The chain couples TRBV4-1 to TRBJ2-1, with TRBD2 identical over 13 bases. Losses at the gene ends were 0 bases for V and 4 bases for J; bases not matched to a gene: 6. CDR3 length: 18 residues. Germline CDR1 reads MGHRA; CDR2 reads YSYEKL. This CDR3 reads CASSQEGLAGRSYNEQFF. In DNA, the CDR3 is TGCGCCAGCAGCCAAGAGGGACTAGCGGGGAGGAGTTACAATGAGCAGTTCTTC.

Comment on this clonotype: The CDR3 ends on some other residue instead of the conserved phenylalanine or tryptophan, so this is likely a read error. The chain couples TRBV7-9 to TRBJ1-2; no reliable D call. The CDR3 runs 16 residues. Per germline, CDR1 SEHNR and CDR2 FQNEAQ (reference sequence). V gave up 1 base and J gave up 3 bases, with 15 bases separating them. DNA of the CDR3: TGTGCCAGCAGCTTAGTGGCCGGTTCTCTTTACTATGGCTACACCCTC. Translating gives CASSLVAGSLYYGYTL.

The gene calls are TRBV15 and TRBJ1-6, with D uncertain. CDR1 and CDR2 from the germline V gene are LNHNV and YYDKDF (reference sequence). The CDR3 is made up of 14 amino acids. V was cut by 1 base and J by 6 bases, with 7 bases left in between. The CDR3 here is CATSRGPINSPLHF. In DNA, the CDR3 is TGTGCCACCAGCAGAGGACCGATTAATTCACCCCTCCACTTT.

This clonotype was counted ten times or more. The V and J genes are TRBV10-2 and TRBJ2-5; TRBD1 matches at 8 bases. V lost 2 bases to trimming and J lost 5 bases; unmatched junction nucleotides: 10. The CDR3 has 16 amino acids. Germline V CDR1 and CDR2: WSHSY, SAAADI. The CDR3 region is CASSERRTGLGETQYF. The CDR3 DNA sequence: TGCGCCAGCAGTGAGCGAAGGACAGGGCTGGGGGAGACCCAGTACTTC.

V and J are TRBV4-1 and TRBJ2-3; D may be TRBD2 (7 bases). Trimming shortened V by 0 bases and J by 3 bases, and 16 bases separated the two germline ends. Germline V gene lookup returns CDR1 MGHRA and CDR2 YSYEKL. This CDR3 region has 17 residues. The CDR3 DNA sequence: TGCGCCAGCAGCCAAGAGGCGGGGGCCCTCCCGACAGATACGCAGTATTTT. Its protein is CASSQEAGALPTDTQYF.

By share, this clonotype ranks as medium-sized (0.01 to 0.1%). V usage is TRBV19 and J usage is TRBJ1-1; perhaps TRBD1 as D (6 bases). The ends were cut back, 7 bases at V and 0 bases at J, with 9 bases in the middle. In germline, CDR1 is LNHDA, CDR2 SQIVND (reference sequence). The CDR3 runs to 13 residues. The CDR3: CASKDRMNTEAFF. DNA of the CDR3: TGTGCCAGTAAGGACAGAATGAACACTGAAGCTTTCTTT.

The CDR3 DNA reads TGTGCCAGCATGGCGCACGGGAATCCCTCGGACTATGGCTACACCTTC. Its translation is CASMAHGNPSDYGYTF. V gene TRBV4-2 combines with J gene TRBJ1-2, with D hard to call. The CDR3 covers 16 residues. Trimming shortened V by 7 bases and J by 3 bases, and 21 bases separated the two germline ends. The germline V gene has CDR1 LGHNA and CDR2 YNFKEQ.

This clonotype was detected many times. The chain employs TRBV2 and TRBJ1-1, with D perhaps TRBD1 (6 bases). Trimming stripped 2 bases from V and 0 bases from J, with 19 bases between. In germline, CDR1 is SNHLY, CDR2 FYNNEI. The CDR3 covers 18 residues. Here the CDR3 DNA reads TGTGCCAGCAGTGAACGTAGGGGGACTAAAAGATTGAACACTGAAGCTTTCTTT. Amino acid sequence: CASSERRGTKRLNTEAFF.

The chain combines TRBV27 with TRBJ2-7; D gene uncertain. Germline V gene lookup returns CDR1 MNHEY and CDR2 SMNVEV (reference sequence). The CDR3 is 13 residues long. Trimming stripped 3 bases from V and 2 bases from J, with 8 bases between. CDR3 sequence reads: CASSFGTTYEQYF. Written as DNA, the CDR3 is TGTGCCAGCAGTTTCGGCACCACCTACGAGCAGTACTTC.

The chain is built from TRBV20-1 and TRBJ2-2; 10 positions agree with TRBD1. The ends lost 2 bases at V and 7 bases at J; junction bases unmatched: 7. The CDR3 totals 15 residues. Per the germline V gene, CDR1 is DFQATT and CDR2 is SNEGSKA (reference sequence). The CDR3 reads CSARSPGQGLGELFF. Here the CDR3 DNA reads TGCAGTGCTAGATCGCCGGGACAGGGGCTCGGGGAGCTGTTTTTT.